This entry lists 29 T cell receptor beta chains sequenced from one sample in a study of cytomegalovirus exposure and HLA in healthy donors. The PCR ran on 60 Vbeta and 13 Jbeta primers. The method was immunoSEQ multiplex PCR; TCRdb's version includes in-frame clones alone and lacks a portion of them. Of approximately 170,000 clones in the sample, roughly 80% were seen once. The sequencing input was PBMCs. These receptor sequences come from a male donor in good health and CMV-seronegative.

This rearrangement joins TRBV18 to TRBJ1-5; 9 bases align to TRBD1. The CDR3 is 14 amino acids. Germline V gives CDR1 KGHSH, CDR2 LQKENI. The J segment lost 6 bases and the V segment lost 2 bases, leaving 2 bases of the junction unmatched. CDR3 amino acids: CASSPGTGFQPQHF. The DNA of the CDR3 is TGTGCCAGCTCACCAGGGACAGGGTTTCAGCCCCAGCATTTT.

The V call is TRBV9, the J call TRBJ2-1; 7 nucleotides line up with TRBD1. This CDR3 contains 15 residues. V lost 0 bases to trimming and J lost 9 bases; unmatched junction nucleotides: 9. Per germline, CDR1 SGDLS and CDR2 YYNGEE. CDR3 sequence: CASSVDRGTYGEQFF. In DNA, the CDR3 is TGTGCCAGCAGCGTAGACAGGGGAACTTATGGTGAGCAGTTCTTC. The full variable domain, with the rest looked up from reference TRBV9 and TRBJ2-1, is DSGVTQTPKHLITATGQRVTLRCSPRSGDLSVYWYQQSLDQGLQFLIQYYNGEERAKGNILERFSAQQFPDLHSELNLSSLELGDSALYFCASSVDRGTYGEQFFGPGTRLTVL.

This CDR3 is CASGGKDRGNTGELFF. In nucleotides, the CDR3 is TGTGCCTCAGGGGGTAAGGACAGGGGAAACACCGGGGAGCTGTTTTTT. V is TRBV25-1 and J is TRBJ2-2; 9 nucleotides line up with TRBD1. V dropped 11 bases and J dropped 2; count of bases not matched to a gene: 12. The CDR3 loop spans 16 amino acids. CDR1 and CDR2 from the germline V gene are MGHDK and SYGVNS.

This clone was recorded a few times. The chain combines TRBV5-8 with TRBJ2-3; TRBD2 is a possible D gene (5 bases). Germline assignment: CDR1 SGHTS and CDR2 YDEGEE. V was shortened by 2 bases and J by 2 bases, with 9 bases between the two germline ends. CDR3 size: 14 residues. CDR3 region: CASSFDGNTDTQYF. In DNA, the CDR3 is TGTGCCAGCAGCTTTGACGGGAACACAGATACGCAGTATTTT.

The chain has TRBV29-1 and TRBJ2-7; D is ambiguous. Germline CDR1 SQVTM, CDR2 ANQGSEA. The CDR3 totals 11 residues. V lost 0 bases, J lost 7 bases, and 7 bases lay in between. The DNA of the CDR3 is TGCAGCGTTGAAGATAGCAGAGAGCAGTACTTC. Encoded protein: CSVEDSREQYF.

This clone was detected once. V and J are TRBV4-2 and TRBJ2-5, with unresolved D. The CDR3 loop spans 13 amino acids. Trimming took 2 bases from V and 5 from J, leaving 9 bases between them. From germline, CDR1 is LGHNA and CDR2 YNFKEQ. The CDR3 DNA follows: TGTGCCAGCAGCCAATCCCCGGGTGAGACCCAGTACTTC. It is translated as CASSQSPGETQYF.

This sequence joins TRBV7-2 and TRBJ2-3; D unresolved. Trimming removed 3 bases at V and 4 bases at J, with 8 bases between. The CDR3 loop spans 13 amino acids. Germline CDR1 SGHTA, CDR2 FQGNSA. The CDR3 nucleotides are TGTGCCAGCAGCTTCAGGTGGGCAGATACGCAGTATTTT. It yields the protein CASSFRWADTQYF.

V and J are TRBV5-6 and TRBJ2-5; D gene unclear. Per germline, CDR1 SGHDT and CDR2 YYEEEE. The CDR3 covers 12 residues. Trimming took off 0 bases at V and 5 bases at J, with 5 bases between the two ends. The CDR3 loop is CASSLAGETQYF. For the CDR3, the DNA is TGTGCCAGCAGCTTGGCCGGGGAGACCCAGTACTTC.

This clone has a handful of counts. The rearrangement links TRBV6-6 to TRBJ2-7, with 14 nucleotides matching TRBD2. CDR1 and CDR2 from the germline V gene are MNHNY and SVGAGI (reference sequence). After removal of 6 bases from V and 4 bases from J, the junction contained 8 bases not matched to a gene. The CDR3 runs 16 residues. CDR3: CASRASGLAGAYEQYF. CDR3 sequence (DNA): TGTGCCAGCAGGGCGTCGGGACTAGCGGGAGCTTACGAGCAGTACTTC.

The chain combines TRBV30 with TRBJ2-6; D possibly corresponds to TRBD1 (6 bases). The length of the CDR3 is 17 residues. Germline values: CDR1 GTSNPN, CDR2 SVGIG (reference sequence). The V and J ends lost 2 bases and 0 bases respectively, with 14 bases between them. The CDR3 nucleotides read TGTGCCTGGAGTAAAGACAGGCGCCGCTCTGGGGCCAACGTCCTGACTTTC. Translation: CAWSKDRRRSGANVLTF.

Worth noting for this clone: The same CDR3 can be traced to other DNA sequences in this sample. The rearrangement joins TRBV5-1 to TRBJ2-3; 7 positions match TRBD1. The V and J ends lost 1 base and 6 bases, in that order; junction bases with no gene match: 5. Germline loops: CDR1 SGHRS, CDR2 YFSETQ. This CDR3 spans 14 amino acids. CDR3 residues: CASSLTGVGDTQYF. The CDR3 nucleotides read TGCGCCAGCAGCTTGACAGGGGTTGGGGATACGCAGTATTTT.

This clone was observed a few times. V gene TRBV6-1 combines with J gene TRBJ2-7; D perhaps matches TRBD1 (6 bases). In germline, CDR1 is MNHNS, CDR2 SASEGT. The V gene lost 5 bases and the J gene lost 0 bases, with 11 bases spanning the gap. The CDR3 has 14 amino acids. The CDR3 DNA reads as TGTGCCAGCAGTACAGGGACGAGCTCCTACGAGCAGTACTTC. Protein: CASSTGTSSYEQYF.

This chain joins TRBV5-1 and TRBJ2-7; D might be TRBD1 (6 bases). V was cut by 3 bases and J by 6 bases, with 16 bases left in between. In germline, CDR1 is SGHRS, CDR2 YFSETQ. CDR3 length equals 14 residues. The DNA of the CDR3 is TGCGCCAGCAGCTGGCTGGCAGGGGACGGCGAGCAGTACTTC. This encodes CASSWLAGDGEQYF. Variable domain in full (rest from reference TRBV5-1 and TRBJ2-7): KAGVTQTPRYLIKTRGQQVTLSCSPISGHRSVSWYQQTPGQGLQFLFEYFSETQRNKGNFPGRFSGRQFSNSRSEMNVSTLELGDSALYLCASSWLAGDGEQYFGPGTRLTVT.

The CDR3 nucleotides read TGTGCCAGCAGCCAGGGCAGGTACAATGAGCAGTTCTTC. Amino acids: CASSQGRYNEQFF. The rearrangement uses TRBV5-4 and TRBJ2-1; a weak D match, TRBD1 (5 bases). The CDR3 runs 13 residues. Deletions cut 4 bases from V and 4 bases from J, with 9 bases between. Germline V gene data show CDR1 as SGHNT and CDR2 as YYREEE (reference sequence). Drawing the rest from reference TRBV5-4 and TRBJ2-1, the complete variable domain is ETGVTQSPTHLIKTRGQQVTLRCSSQSGHNTVSWYQQALGQGPQFIFQYYREEENGRGNFPPRFSGLQFPNYSSELNVNALELDDSALYLCASSQGRYNEQFFGPGTRLTVL.

The CDR3 region is CASSGGGSTPEQYF. The CDR3 coding sequence is TGCGCCAGCAGCGGGGGGGGCAGTACGCCCGAGCAGTACTTC. The chain combines TRBV5-1 with TRBJ2-7; D possibly corresponds to TRBD2 (7 bases). The V gene lost 4 bases and the J gene lost 6 bases, with 17 bases spanning the gap. This CDR3 contains 14 residues. Per the germline V gene, CDR1 is SGHRS and CDR2 is YFSETQ.

This chain connects TRBV6-5 to TRBJ1-1; D call uncertain. Germline V lookup: CDR1 MNHEY, CDR2 SVGAGI. Trimming left V 6 bases short and J 3 bases short, with 17 bases between. The CDR3 covers 15 residues. In DNA, the CDR3 is TGTGCCAGCAGAACCGGCGGGAGGACGGACACTGAAGCTTTCTTT. This sequence encodes CASRTGGRTDTEAFF.

The rearrangement links TRBV10-3 to TRBJ1-3; D is unresolved. V was shortened by 0 bases and J by 0 bases, with 9 bases between the two germline ends. The CDR3 covers 16 residues. The germline gives CDR1 ENHRY, CDR2 SYGVKD. The CDR3 sequence is CAISESGSGSGNTIYF. The CDR3 bases are TGTGCCATCAGTGAGTCTGGCAGCGGCTCTGGAAACACCATATATTTT.

The V gene is TRBV25-1, the J gene TRBJ2-3, with D possibly matching TRBD1 (5 bases). CDR1 and CDR2 from the germline V gene are MGHDK and SYGVNS. Trimming removed 4 bases at V and 0 bases at J, with 20 bases between. CDR3 size: 18 residues. CDR3 bases: TGTGCCAGCAGTGGGACAAATGTCGTGCCTGCCAGCACAGATACGCAGTATTTT. Encoded protein: CASSGTNVVPASTDTQYF. Using reference TRBV25-1 and TRBJ2-3 for the parts outside the CDR3, the full variable domain is EADIYQTPRYLVIGTGKKITLECSQTMGHDKMYWYQQDPGMELHLIHYSYGVNSTEKGDLSSESTVSRIRTEHFPLTLESARPSHTSQYLCASSGTNVVPASTDTQYFGPGTRLTVL.

V gene TRBV19 combines with J gene TRBJ2-1, with a tentative D call TRBD1 (6 bases). The CDR3 contains 14 residues. Germline V gives CDR1 LNHDA, CDR2 SQIVND (reference sequence). V was clipped by 8 bases and J by 4 bases, with 15 bases between them. The CDR3 coding sequence is TGTGCCAGTCACAGGGACGGTAGGTACAATGAGCAGTTCTTC. Translated: CASHRDGRYNEQFF.

V is TRBV6-1 and J is TRBJ1-1; weak D call: TRBD1 (5 bases). This CDR3 spans 12 amino acids. Germline values: CDR1 MNHNS, CDR2 SASEGT. V lost 8 bases, J lost 3 bases, and 10 bases lay in between. CDR3 loop: CASSRGDTEAFF. CDR3 nucleotide sequence: TGTGCCAGCTCAAGGGGTGACACTGAAGCTTTCTTT.

The rearrangement uses TRBV7-9 and TRBJ2-7; 8 bases are shared with TRBD1. The germline CDR1 and CDR2 sequences are SEHNR and FQNEAQ (reference sequence). This CDR3 has 16 residues. V was pared by 1 base and J by 4 bases, with 9 bases of the junction left unmatched. In DNA form, the CDR3 reads TGTGCCAGCAGCTTAGTTGCAGGACAGGGCCGGTACGAGCAGTACTTC. Its protein product is CASSLVAGQGRYEQYF.

This chain links TRBV6-1 with TRBJ1-5; D gene uncertain. V lost 6 bases and J 15 bases, leaving 21 bases between the germline ends. This CDR3 contains 13 residues. Germline assignment: CDR1 MNHNS and CDR2 SASEGT. The CDR3 is CASSQSGALSAHF. CDR3 nucleotide sequence: TGTGCCAGCAGCCAAAGCGGAGCTCTCTCGGCGCATTTT.

This rearrangement joins TRBV18 to TRBJ1-3, with 9 bases lining up with TRBD1. The CDR3 totals 19 residues. Germline-derived CDR1 and CDR2 are KGHSH and LQKENI. V was clipped by 2 bases and J by 1 base; unmatched bases: 12. For the CDR3, the DNA is TGTGCCAGCTCACCATCGGTTCAGGGACAGGGTGTGTCTGGAAACACCATATATTTT. Translated: CASSPSVQGQGVSGNTIYF.

The chain employs TRBV9 and TRBJ2-5, with 13 bases that match TRBD2. This CDR3 contains 21 residues. Germline values: CDR1 SGDLS, CDR2 YYNGEE. Trimming removed 0 bases from V and 1 base from J; junction bases left unmatched: 15. The CDR3 sequence: CASSVGLRTGTSGTRQETQYF. The DNA of the CDR3 is TGTGCCAGCAGCGTAGGCCTTCGGACGGGGACTAGCGGGACCCGCCAAGAGACCCAGTACTTC.

Only one count was recorded for this clone. The CDR3 DNA reads as TGTGCCAGCAGCTTCCCGGGACAGGGTACCGGGGAGCTGTTTTTT. It is translated as CASSFPGQGTGELFF. This chain links TRBV13 with TRBJ2-2; TRBD1 matches at 9 bases. Germline loops: CDR1 PRHDT, CDR2 FYEKMQ (reference sequence). CDR3 size: 15 residues. V was pared by 3 bases and J by 5 bases, with 4 bases of the junction left unmatched.

This clone came up once. The V call is TRBV27, the J call TRBJ2-5, with 9 bases matching TRBD1. Per the germline V gene, CDR1 is MNHEY and CDR2 is SMNVEV (reference sequence). The V gene end was trimmed by 2 bases and the J gene end by 5 bases; junction bases not matched to a gene: 3. The CDR3 sequence is 14 residues long. The CDR3 loop reads CASSLRDRVETQYF. The DNA for the CDR3 is TGTGCCAGCAGTTTACGGGACAGGGTGGAGACCCAGTACTTC.

The genes are TRBV25-1 and TRBJ1-6, with TRBD1 matching over 9 bases. Trimming removed 4 bases from V and 8 bases from J; junction bases left unmatched: 3. Germline V CDR1 and CDR2: MGHDK, SYGVNS. The CDR3 is 14 residues long. This chain's CDR3 is CASSVGQGYSPLHF. DNA for the CDR3: TGTGCCAGCAGTGTCGGACAGGGGTATTCACCCCTCCACTTT.

The rearrangement links TRBV4-2 to TRBJ2-3; 10 nucleotides agree with TRBD1. CDR1 and CDR2 from the germline V gene are LGHNA and YNFKEQ. The CDR3 is 17 residues long. V lost 1 base to trimming and J lost 4 bases; unmatched junction nucleotides: 8. CDR3 nucleotide sequence: TGTGCCAGCAGCCAAGTGAGGGGACAGGGGTTTGCAGATACGCAGTATTTT. Amino acids: CASSQVRGQGFADTQYF.

This chain uses TRBV9 with TRBJ1-3, with 7 bases identical to TRBD1. This CDR3 has 15 residues. With 4 bases clipped from V and 2 bases from J, the junction kept 6 bases outside the gene matches. The germline CDR1 and CDR2 sequences are SGDLS and YYNGEE. CDR3 sequence: CASSSRDRAGNTIYF. The CDR3 DNA is TGTGCCAGCAGCTCCCGAGACAGGGCTGGAAACACCATATATTTT.